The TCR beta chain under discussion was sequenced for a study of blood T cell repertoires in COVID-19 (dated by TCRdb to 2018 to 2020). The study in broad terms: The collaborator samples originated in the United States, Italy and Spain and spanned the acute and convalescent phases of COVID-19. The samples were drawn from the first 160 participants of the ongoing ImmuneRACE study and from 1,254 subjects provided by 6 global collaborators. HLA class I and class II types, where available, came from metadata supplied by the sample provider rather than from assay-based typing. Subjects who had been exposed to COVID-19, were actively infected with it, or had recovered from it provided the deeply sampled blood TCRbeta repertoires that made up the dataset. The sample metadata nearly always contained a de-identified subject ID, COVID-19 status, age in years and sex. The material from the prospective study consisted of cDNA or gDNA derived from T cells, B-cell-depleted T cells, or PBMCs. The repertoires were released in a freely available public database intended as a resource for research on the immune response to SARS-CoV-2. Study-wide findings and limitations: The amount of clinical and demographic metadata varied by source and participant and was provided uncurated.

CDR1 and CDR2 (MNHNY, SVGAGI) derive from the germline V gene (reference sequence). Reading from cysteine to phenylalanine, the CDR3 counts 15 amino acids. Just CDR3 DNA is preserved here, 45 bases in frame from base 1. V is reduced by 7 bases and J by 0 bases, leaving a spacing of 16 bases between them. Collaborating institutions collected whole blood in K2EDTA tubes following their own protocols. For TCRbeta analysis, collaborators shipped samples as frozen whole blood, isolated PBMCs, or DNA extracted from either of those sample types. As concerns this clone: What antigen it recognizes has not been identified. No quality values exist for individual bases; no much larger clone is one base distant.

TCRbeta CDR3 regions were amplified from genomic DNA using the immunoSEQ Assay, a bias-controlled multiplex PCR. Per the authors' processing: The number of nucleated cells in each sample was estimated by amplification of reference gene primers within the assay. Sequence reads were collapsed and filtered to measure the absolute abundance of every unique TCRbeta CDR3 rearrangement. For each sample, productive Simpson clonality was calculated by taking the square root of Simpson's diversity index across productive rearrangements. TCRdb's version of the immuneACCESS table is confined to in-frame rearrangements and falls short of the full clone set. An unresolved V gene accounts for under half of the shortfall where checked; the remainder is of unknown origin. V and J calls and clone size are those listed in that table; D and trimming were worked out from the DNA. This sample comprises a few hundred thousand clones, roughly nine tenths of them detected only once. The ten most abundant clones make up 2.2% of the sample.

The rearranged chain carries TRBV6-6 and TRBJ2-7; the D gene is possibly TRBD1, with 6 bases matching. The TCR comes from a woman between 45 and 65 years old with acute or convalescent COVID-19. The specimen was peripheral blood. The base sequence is TGTGCCAGCACCCCAGACGACAGGAGCTCCTACGAGCAGTACTTC. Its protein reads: CASTPDDRSSYEQYF.